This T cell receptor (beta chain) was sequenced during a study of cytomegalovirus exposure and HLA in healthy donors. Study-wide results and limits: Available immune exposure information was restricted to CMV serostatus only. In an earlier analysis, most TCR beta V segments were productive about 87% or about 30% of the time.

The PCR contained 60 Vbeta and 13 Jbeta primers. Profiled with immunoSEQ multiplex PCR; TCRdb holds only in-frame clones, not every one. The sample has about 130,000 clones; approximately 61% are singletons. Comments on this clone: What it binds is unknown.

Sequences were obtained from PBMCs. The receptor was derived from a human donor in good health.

The CDR3 DNA reads TGTGCCAGCAGCCAAGAGGGGCCCCGGGCCTCGGCCTACGAGCAGTACTTC. It is translated as CASSQEGPRASAYEQYF. The V and J genes are TRBV4-2 and TRBJ2-7; perhaps TRBD1 as D (5 bases). From germline, CDR1 is LGHNA and CDR2 YNFKEQ. The CDR3 is made up of 17 amino acids. V lost 0 bases and J 2 bases, leaving 17 bases between the germline ends.